This T cell receptor (beta chain) stems from a study of blood T cell repertoires in COVID-19. Study summary: Acute and convalescent COVID-19 samples came from the United States, Italy and Spain.

This clone was seen only a few times. Germline CDR1 LNHDA, CDR2 SQIVND (reference sequence). The CDR3 is made up of 16 amino acids. V gave up 3 bases and J gave up 8 bases, with 19 bases separating them. Only in-frame clones appear in the TCRdb table, and some are missing; sequencing was by immunoSEQ multiplex PCR. The data show about 180,000 clones, about 84% seen once. The rearrangement uses TRBV19 and TRBJ2-2, with TRBD2 as a possible D gene (6 bases). Sequenced: PBMCs or T cells enriched from blood (not recorded which). This receptor was identified in a woman aged 25 to 39 who had recovered from COVID-19. The CDR3 DNA is TGTGCCAGTAGTATTATGAGGTTCGGGAGACCTGGGGAGCTGTTTTTT. This codes for CASSIMRFGRPGELFF.